This T cell receptor beta chain is drawn from a study of T cells after posttransplantation cyclophosphamide. Study results and limitations: TRB clonality was highly associated with recipient CMV seropositivity and reactivation.

A word on this clone: What it recognizes is unknown.

The protocol was immunoSEQ multiplex PCR, while the TCRdb copy is restricted to in-frame clones and leaves out a portion. The sample consists of more than 30,000 clones, 75% to 95% of them appearing once. Cells defined as naive were viable CD3+CD4+ or CD3+CD8+ and CCR7+CD45RA+CD45RO-CD95-CD27+CD28+. Germline V gene data show CDR1 as SGHRS and CDR2 as YFSETQ. The CDR3 is 14 amino acids. V gave up 0 bases and J gave up 2 bases, with 8 bases separating them. This sequence originates from a woman aged 60-75 years in good health, CMV-negative, and a related stem cell transplant donor. The chain has TRBV5-1 and TRBJ2-5; D perhaps matches TRBD1 (6 bases). Input material: naive CD4+ T cells sorted from PBMCs. CDR3 protein: CASSLGTAQETQYF. The CDR3 DNA is TGCGCCAGCAGCTTGGGGACAGCTCAAGAGACCCAGTACTTC.